Shown below are 31 T cell receptor beta chains from a single sample sequenced in a study of blood T cells in healthy people across ages. A sample-barcoded 5' primer and a J-beta primer mix were used in a second PCR of roughly 7 to 12 cycles. One entry per CDR3 protein, called by TCRdb with MiXCR from the 5' RACE reads. Of about 590,000 distinct CDR3 sequences in the sample, approximately 30% were seen once. Sequencing was carried out using blood. The receptors here all came from a woman older than 75 in good health.

This clonotype was seen at least ten times. The V call is TRBV12-3 or TRBV12-4, the J call TRBJ1-6; D ambiguous. The CDR3 spans 18 residues. Trimming removed 1 base at V and 0 bases at J, with 13 bases between. The CDR3 is CASSLDILSFSYNSPLHF. CDR3 in DNA: TGTGCCAGCAGTTTAGATATTTTGAGTTTCTCCTATAATTCACCCCTCCACTTT.

Concerning this clonotype itself: Possible read error: a much larger clone is one base away. V usage is TRBV11-2 and J usage is TRBJ2-5; D tentatively reads TRBD1 or TRBD2 (6 bases each). V was cut by 5 bases and J by 5 bases, with 18 bases left in between. The CDR3 has 15 residues. From germline, CDR1 is SGHAT and CDR2 FQNNGV. The CDR3 region has the DNA TGTGCCAGCAGCCCTCAGACAGGACTACTCGAGACCCAGTACTTC. It encodes CASSPQTGLLETQYF.

This chain links TRBV7-2 with TRBJ1-2; a possible D gene is TRBD1 (5 bases). V lost 5 bases and J 4 bases, leaving 14 bases between the germline ends. Germline CDR1 SGHTA, CDR2 FQGNSA. The CDR3 length is 14 residues. The CDR3 DNA sequence: TGTGCCAGCAGCCAAATAAACAGGCTCTATGGCTACACCTTC. This codes for CASSQINRLYGYTF.

In its sample, this clonotype was seen many times. The chain couples TRBV3-1 to TRBJ2-5, with 9 nucleotides matching TRBD2. Unmatched junction bases numbered 13, after V lost 5 bases and J lost 9 bases. The CDR3 spans 15 residues. CDR1 is LGHDT, CDR2 YNNKEL, per germline (reference sequence). The CDR3 nucleotides read TGTGCCAGCAGCGAGGGACTAGCCCCCTTGAAGTCCCAGTACTTC. This translates into CASSEGLAPLKSQYF.

V and J are TRBV5-1 and TRBJ2-5, with 9 positions matching TRBD2. The closer fit of TRBJ2-1 to the DNA end suggests the J call may be wrong. There are 14 residues in the CDR3. Germline V CDR1 and CDR2: SGHRS, YFSETQ. Written as DNA, the CDR3 is TGCGCCAGCAGCTTGGGACTAGCGGAAGAGACCCAGTTCTTC. Protein product: CASSLGLAEETQFF.

Many counts were recorded for this clonotype. The V gene is TRBV7-3, the J gene TRBJ2-1; 8 nucleotides line up with TRBD2. The CDR3 covers 13 residues. With 6 bases clipped from V and 4 bases from J, the junction kept 2 bases outside the gene matches. Germline values: CDR1 SGHTA, CDR2 FQGTGA. The CDR3 nucleotides are TGTGCCAGCAGTACTAGCGGATACAATGAGCAGTTCTTC. Translating it yields CASSTSGYNEQFF.

This clonotype has a count of ten or more. The V call is TRBV5-6, the J call TRBJ2-7; D unclear. From germline, CDR1 is SGHDT and CDR2 YYEEEE. The ends were cut back, 0 bases at V and 2 bases at J, with 12 bases in the middle. CDR3 length: 15 amino acids. The CDR3 DNA reads as TGTGCCAGCAGCTTGGGAGGAACTTCCGCCTACGAGCAGTACTTC. This sequence encodes CASSLGGTSAYEQYF.

CDR3 sequence (DNA): TGTGCCAGCAGTGAAGGTGACAGGGGATGGGCAACTAATGAAAAACTGTTTTTT. Translation gives CASSEGDRGWATNEKLFF. The chain employs TRBV6-1 and TRBJ1-4, with 8 bases identical to TRBD1. The CDR3 loop spans 18 amino acids. Germline values: CDR1 MNHNS, CDR2 SASEGT. V trimming: 1 base; J trimming: 0 bases; junction bases outside the gene matches: 7.

This clonotype was counted ten times or more. The chain links TRBV7-8 to TRBJ2-7, with 9 nucleotides matching TRBD1. The germline V gene encodes CDR1 SGHVS and CDR2 FQNEAQ. This CDR3 comprises 14 residues. J gave up 5 bases and V 6 bases, and 8 bases lay outside the gene matches. Here the CDR3 reads CASRAGQGSDEQYF. CDR3 coding DNA: TGTGCCAGCAGGGCGGGACAGGGCTCGGACGAGCAGTACTTC.

This clonotype was observed at least ten times. A much larger clone is a single base away; this may be a read error. This chain links TRBV5-1 with TRBJ1-2; the match to TRBD1 covers 12 bases. The J segment lost 4 bases and the V segment lost 3 bases, leaving 1 base of the junction unmatched. The germline V gene has CDR1 SGHRS and CDR2 YFSETQ. The CDR3 is 14 amino acids. CDR3 sequence: CASSWGQGAYGYTF. The CDR3 region has the DNA TGCGCCAGCAGCTGGGGACAGGGGGCCTATGGCTACACCTTC. The full variable domain, rest sourced from reference TRBV5-1 and TRBJ1-2, is KAGVTQTPRYLIKTRGQQVTLSCSPISGHRSVSWYQQTPGQGLQFLFEYFSETQRNKGNFPGRFSGRQFSNSRSEMNVSTLELGDSALYLCASSWGQGAYGYTFGSGTRLTVV.

In regard to this clonotype: Just one base apart from a much larger clone, this may be a read error. The chain uses TRBV12-3 or TRBV12-4 and TRBJ2-7; tentatively, D is TRBD1 or TRBD2 (7 bases each). The V end lost 8 bases, the J end lost 3 bases, and 17 bases lay between the germline ends. The CDR3 has 14 residues. The CDR3 DNA follows: TGTGCCAGCGCCAGAGGGGGCGGGGGCTACGAGCAGTACTTC. It encodes CASARGGGGYEQYF.

There are a few counts of this clonotype. This rearrangement joins TRBV6-6 to TRBJ1-5; D not certain. The germline V and J ends were trimmed by 2 bases and 5 bases, with 10 bases remaining between them. CDR3 length: 14 residues. CDR1 and CDR2 (germline): MNHNY, SVGAGI (reference sequence). CDR3 amino acids: CASSYRSEYQPQHF. DNA for the CDR3: TGTGCCAGCAGTTACCGGTCCGAATATCAGCCCCAGCATTTT.

Many counts were recorded for this clonotype. The chain couples TRBV15 to TRBJ2-3; tentative D call: TRBD2 (5 bases). Germline assignment: CDR1 LNHNV and CDR2 YYDKDF (reference sequence). The CDR3 has 14 residues. Trimming took off 1 base at V and 2 bases at J, with 7 bases between the two ends. CDR3: CATSRGTFTDTQYF. CDR3 in DNA: TGTGCCACCAGCAGAGGGACTTTCACAGATACGCAGTATTTT. Full variable domain (remainder filled in from reference TRBV15 and TRBJ2-3): DAMVIQNPRYQVTQFGKPVTLSCSQTLNHNVMYWYQQKSSQAPKLLFHYYDKDFNNEADTPDNFQSRRPNTSFCFLDIRSPGLGDTAMYLCATSRGTFTDTQYFGPGTRLTVL.

This clonotype came up a few times. This chain uses TRBV28 with TRBJ1-2, with D perhaps TRBD1 (5 bases). There are 16 residues in the CDR3. Germline CDR1 reads MDHEN; CDR2 reads SYDVKM. V lost 2 bases and J lost 4, with 17 bases in between. The CDR3: CASSLRDGLGVYGYTF. In nucleotides, the CDR3 is TGTGCCAGCAGTTTACGGGACGGACTAGGGGTCTATGGCTACACCTTC.

The chain carries TRBV20-1 and TRBJ2-1; D call uncertain. The J call may be faulty, since TRBJ2-7 better matches the DNA end. The CDR3 contains 12 residues. Germline CDR1 is DFQATT and CDR2 is SNEGSKA (reference sequence). Here the CDR3 DNA reads TGCAGTGCTAGAGATCCTTTCAATGAGCAGTACTTC. It translates to CSARDPFNEQYF.

The J gene is TRBJ1-2, the V gene TRBV5-1; 9 bases agree with TRBD1. CDR1 and CDR2 (germline): SGHRS, YFSETQ. The CDR3 has 15 amino acids. V lost 4 bases, J lost 8 bases, and 12 bases stayed unmatched. The CDR3 DNA sequence: TGCGCCAGCAGCCCCTGGGGACAGGGTAGTGGCGGCTACACCTTC. It is translated as CASSPWGQGSGGYTF.

Worth noting for this clonotype: Mismatch with germline at one junction end may stem from a read error. The chain combines TRBV28 with TRBJ2-5; D assignment may be TRBD1 or TRBD2 (5 bases each). CDR3 length: 13 amino acids. CDR1 is MDHEN, CDR2 SYDVKM, per germline. The CDR3 DNA reads TGTGCCAACAGTTTGGGACACCAAGAGACCCAGTACTTC. Its translation: CANSLGHQETQYF.

This clonotype was observed a few times. V is TRBV9 and J is TRBJ2-5, with 9 bases matching TRBD2. V gave up 3 bases and J gave up 9 bases; unmatched junction bases: 18. The CDR3 sequence is 17 residues long. Germline assignment: CDR1 SGDLS and CDR2 YYNGEE. CDR3 bases: TGTGCCAGCAGCGAAGGGTTGACTAGCGGCGCTCAGGGGGCCCAGTACTTC. This sequence encodes CASSEGLTSGAQGAQYF. The complete variable domain, with remaining parts taken from reference TRBV9 and TRBJ2-5, reads DSGVTQTPKHLITATGQRVTLRCSPRSGDLSVYWYQQSLDQGLQFLIQYYNGEERAKGNILERFSAQQFPDLHSELNLSSLELGDSALYFCASSEGLTSGAQGAQYFGPGTRLLVL.

This clonotype was observed a handful of times. This rearrangement joins TRBV7-8 to TRBJ1-1; D might be TRBD1 (5 bases). Germline assignment: CDR1 SGHVS and CDR2 FQNEAQ. V lost 3 bases to trimming and J lost 4 bases, with 12 bases between them. The CDR3 has 14 residues. The CDR3 sequence: CASSLKDGGTEAFF. In DNA, the CDR3 is TGTGCCAGCAGCTTGAAAGATGGGGGCACTGAAGCTTTCTTT.

This clonotype showed up many times. The V call is TRBV6-5, the J call TRBJ1-1; D uncertain. The CDR3 runs 13 residues. Trimming took 5 bases from V and 4 from J, leaving 11 bases between them. Germline V gives CDR1 MNHEY, CDR2 SVGAGI. CDR3 loop: CASSPQRSTEAFF. CDR3 nucleotides: TGTGCCAGCAGTCCACAGCGGAGCACTGAAGCTTTCTTT.

The sample holds many counts of this clonotype. V is TRBV4-2 and J is TRBJ2-7, with D possibly called TRBD1 or TRBD2 (5 bases each). This CDR3 region has 16 residues. The V gene lost 5 bases and the J gene lost 5 bases, with 22 bases spanning the gap. Germline V gene lookup returns CDR1 LGHNA and CDR2 YNFKEQ. DNA of the CDR3: TGTGCCAGCAGCGATACCCGCTGGGGACGGTCCCACGAGCAGTACTTC. As protein: CASSDTRWGRSHEQYF.

The rearrangement links TRBV6-2 or TRBV6-3 to TRBJ2-7; 11 bases map to TRBD1. Trimming removed 6 bases from V and 6 bases from J; junction bases left unmatched: 16. This CDR3 is built from 17 residues. CDR1 is MNHEY and CDR2 is SVGEGT in the germline V gene. As DNA, the CDR3 is TGTGCCAGCAGCTCCGGACAGGGGGCGCATTTTTACTCCGAGCAGTACTTC. Translated, it gives CASSSGQGAHFYSEQYF.

Of note for this clonotype: A single base separates this from a much larger clone, so it may be a read error. The gene calls are TRBV20-1 and TRBJ2-7, with D perhaps matching TRBD1 (6 bases). CDR3 length: 14 residues. Germline CDR1 reads DFQATT; CDR2 reads SNEGSKA (reference sequence). V was pared by 2 bases and J by 7 bases, with 18 bases between. CDR3: CSARTGSSMNEQYF. DNA for the CDR3: TGCAGTGCTAGAACAGGGAGTTCAATGAATGAGCAGTACTTC.

This clonotype was counted many times. The chain couples TRBV11-1 to TRBJ2-7; D is possibly TRBD1 (6 bases). The V gene's germline CDR1 is SGHAT and CDR2 FQDESV (reference sequence). The CDR3 covers 13 residues. The V end was cut by 6 bases, the J end by 1 base, with 10 bases between. CDR3 DNA: TGTGCCAGCAGGCACACAGGGTCCTACGAGCAGTACTTC. Its translation is CASRHTGSYEQYF.

This rearrangement joins TRBV20-1 to TRBJ1-5; D might be TRBD1 (6 bases). The CDR3 covers 14 residues. The V end was cut by 0 bases, the J end by 6 bases, with 12 bases between. The germline V gene encodes CDR1 DFQATT and CDR2 SNEGSKA (reference sequence). The CDR3 sequence: CSARDQGRGQPQHF. CDR3 nucleotide sequence: TGCAGTGCTAGAGATCAGGGCAGGGGTCAGCCCCAGCATTTT.

This clonotype has a count of ten or more. The chain employs TRBV29-1 and TRBJ2-3, with 9 bases matching TRBD2. The CDR3 consists of 14 residues. CDR1 SQVTM and CDR2 ANQGSEA come from the germline V gene. V was pared by 6 bases and J by 0 bases, with 4 bases of the junction left unmatched. In DNA, the CDR3 is TGCAGCGTGGGAAGCGGGGGGAGCACAGATACGCAGTATTTT. Translated, it gives CSVGSGGSTDTQYF.

This clonotype was detected many times. The chain carries TRBV2 and TRBJ1-2; unclear D gene. This CDR3 has 13 residues. V lost 4 bases to trimming and J lost 5 bases, with 11 bases between them. CDR1 and CDR2 from the germline V gene are SNHLY and FYNNEI. Here the CDR3 DNA reads TGTGCCAGCAGTGGAGACCAGACATATGGCTACACCTTC. Translated, it gives CASSGDQTYGYTF.

The V and J genes are TRBV5-1 and TRBJ1-2, with 7 bases that match TRBD1. Trimming cost V 4 bases and J 4 bases; bases outside gene matches: 10. Germline V CDR1 and CDR2: SGHRS, YFSETQ. The CDR3 totals 15 residues. CDR3 in DNA: TGCGCCAGCAGCCCGGTAGCGGACAGGACCTATGGCTACACCTTC. Protein product: CASSPVADRTYGYTF.

This clonotype was counted ten times or more. At one end, the junction sequence differs from germline, possibly due to a read error. The chain uses TRBV12-3 or TRBV12-4 and TRBJ1-2, with unresolved D. The CDR3 has 13 residues. CDR3 protein: CASSLKPDYGYTF. The CDR3, as DNA: TGCGCCAGCAGCTTGAAGCCTGACTATGGCTACACCTTC.

This clonotype showed up many times. The chain recombines TRBV20-1 with TRBJ2-3, with a weak D call TRBD2 (6 bases). The ends were cut back, 1 base at V and 4 bases at J, with 15 bases in the middle. This CDR3 spans 15 amino acids. Germline assignment: CDR1 DFQATT and CDR2 SNEGSKA (reference sequence). CDR3 bases: TGCAGTGCTAGAGGGGACCGGCGGGGAGCAGATACGCAGTATTTT. Protein product: CSARGDRRGADTQYF.

This clonotype was picked up many times. The genes are TRBV4-1 and TRBJ1-3; no clear D gene. Trimming took 0 bases from V and 4 from J, leaving 10 bases between them. Germline CDR1 is MGHRA and CDR2 is YSYEKL. The CDR3 runs 15 residues. This CDR3 reads CASSQDTLLGNTIYF. For the CDR3, the DNA is TGCGCCAGCAGCCAAGATACCCTTTTAGGAAACACCATATATTTT.